This record concerns one T cell receptor beta chain sequence. This record belongs to a study of blood T cell repertoires in COVID-19. Turning to the study itself: COVID-19 samples collected from the United States, Italy and Spain covered acute and convalescent phases.

The CDR3 totals 17 residues. J gave up 0 bases and V 5 bases, and 10 bases lay outside the gene matches. The germline gives CDR1 MNHNY, CDR2 SVGAGI (reference sequence). The authors' processing: Counts of nucleated cells, estimated from reference gene primer amplification, were obtained. Data came from immunoSEQ multiplex PCR; TCRdb stores just in-frame clones and leaves some out. V and J calls and clone size are those listed in that table; D and trimming were worked out from the DNA. The sample carries approximately 74,000 clones, 86% recorded once. The sequenced material came from peripheral blood. The receptor comes from a woman aged 60-70 years with acute or convalescent COVID-19. The rearrangement links TRBV6-6 to TRBJ2-1; 7 nucleotides agree with TRBD2. CDR3 coding DNA: TGTGCCAGCAGTCAACTGGCGGGGAGGGTCTCCTACAATGAGCAGTTCTTC. It codes for CASSQLAGRVSYNEQFF.